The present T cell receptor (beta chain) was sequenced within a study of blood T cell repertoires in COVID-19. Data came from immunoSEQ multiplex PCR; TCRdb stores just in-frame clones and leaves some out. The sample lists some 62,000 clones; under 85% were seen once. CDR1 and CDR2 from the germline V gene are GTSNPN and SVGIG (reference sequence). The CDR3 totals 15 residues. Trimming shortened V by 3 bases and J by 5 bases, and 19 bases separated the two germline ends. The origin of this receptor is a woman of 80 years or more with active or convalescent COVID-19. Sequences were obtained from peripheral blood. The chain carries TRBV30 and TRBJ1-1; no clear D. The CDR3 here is CAWRPPEWVATEAFF. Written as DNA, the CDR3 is TGTGCCTGGAGACCCCCCGAATGGGTAGCGACTGAAGCTTTCTTT.